The rows below give T cell receptor beta chains drawn from one sample of a study of radiotherapy plus CTLA-4 blockade in lung cancer. TCRdb keeps only in-frame clones here, not all; method: immunoSEQ multiplex PCR. The sample lists around 80,000 clones; approximately 84% were seen once. The input for sequencing was peripheral blood, taken from a patient treated with radiotherapy plus ipilimumab. These receptors all come from a human donor with non-small cell lung cancer who had stable disease on radiotherapy plus ipilimumab. Each CDR3 is given with its conserved first and last residue. Fields, in order: clone size, D gene, J gene, V gene, CDR3 DNA, CDR3 protein. The D gene is left open where the match is weak. The size of a clone is reported for some rows only, either as once, few or many, or as a class for expanded clones.

size: .
D: .
J: TRBJ1-1
V: TRBV7-9
DNA: TGTGCCAGCAGCTTAAGTCTCAGGGTGAACACTGAAGCTTTCTTT
CDR3: CASSLSLRVNTEAFF

size: .
D: TRBD2
J: TRBJ2-1
V: TRBV5-8
DNA: TGTGCCAGCAGCTTGGTTTCTAGCGGGAGTTTTGAGCAGTTCTTC
CDR3: CASSLVSSGSFEQFF

size: .
D: TRBD1
J: TRBJ1-1
V: TRBV28
DNA: TGTGCCAGCAGTTTATTCCCCGGGACAGGGGGTTCTGAAGCTTTCTTT
CDR3: CASSLFPGTGGSEAFF

size: .
D: .
J: TRBJ1-1
V: TRBV7-2
DNA: TGTGCCAACCCGGGGGGGGCGACTGAAGCTTTCTTT
CDR3: CANPGGATEAFF

size: .
D: TRBD2
J: TRBJ2-1
V: TRBV30
DNA: TGTGCCTGCCAAACTAGCGGCCTACCCAGTGAGCAGTTCTTC
CDR3: CACQTSGLPSEQFF

size: .
D: TRBD2
J: TRBJ2-7
V: TRBV27
DNA: TGTGCCAGCAGTTTATTGCCGGGACTAGCGCCGTCCTACGAGCAGTACTTC
CDR3: CASSLLPGLAPSYEQYF

size: .
D: .
J: TRBJ1-1
V: TRBV27
DNA: TGTGCCAGCAGCTTATCGACGTGGACTGAAGCTTTCTTT
CDR3: CASSLSTWTEAFF

size: .
D: .
J: TRBJ1-4
V: TRBV19
DNA: TGTGCCAGTAGTATCATTCTAATAACTAATGAAAAACTGTTTTTT
CDR3: CASSIILITNEKLFF

size: .
D: TRBD2
J: TRBJ2-5
V: TRBV30
DNA: TGTGCCTGGAGGCTTCTAGCGGGGGGGCCTAGGGGATTCCAAGAGACCCAGTACTTC
CDR3: CAWRLLAGGPRGFQETQYF

size: .
D: TRBD1
J: TRBJ1-2
V: TRBV28
DNA: TGTGCCAGCAGTTTATTGTTGGGACAGGGGGCATCCGGCTACACCTTC
CDR3: CASSLLLGQGASGYTF

size: .
D: TRBD1
J: TRBJ1-3
V: TRBV5-1
DNA: TGCGCCAGCACCTTAGACAGGGTATATGGAGGGGAAGGAAACACCATATATTTT
CDR3: CASTLDRVYGGEGNTIYF

size: .
D: .
J: TRBJ1-5
V: TRBV30
DNA: TGTGCCTGGAGTGGGGGCGGGGGGGTTAGCAATCAGCCCCAGCATTTT
CDR3: CAWSGGGGVSNQPQHF

size: .
D: TRBD1
J: TRBJ2-1
V: TRBV28
DNA: TGTGCCAGCAGTTTATTAACAGGGGTTAACAATGAGCAGTTCTTC
CDR3: CASSLLTGVNNEQFF

size: once
D: TRBD2
J: TRBJ2-1
V: TRBV9
DNA: TGTGCCAGCAGCCCCGGGACTAGCGGGGGGGCCGATGAGCAGTTCTTC
CDR3: CASSPGTSGGADEQFF

size: .
D: TRBD2
J: TRBJ2-3
V: TRBV29-1
DNA: TGTAGCGGGGGTTCTGGCGGGGATACGCAGTATTTT
CDR3: CSGGSGGDTQYF

size: .
D: TRBD1
J: TRBJ1-2
V: TRBV4-1
DNA: TGCGCCAGCAGCCAAGAGCCGGGACAGAACTATGGCTACACCTTC
CDR3: CASSQEPGQNYGYTF

size: few
D: TRBD1
J: TRBJ1-2
V: TRBV27
DNA: TGTGCCAGCAGTCCGCAGGGGGGAGGCTACACCTTC
CDR3: CASSPQGGGYTF

size: few
D: TRBD1
J: TRBJ1-2
V: TRBV5-6
DNA: TGTGCCAGCAGATCCGGGACAGCCTATGGCTACACCTTC
CDR3: CASRSGTAYGYTF

size: .
D: TRBD2
J: TRBJ2-7
V: TRBV10-3
DNA: TGTGCCATCAGTGAAATTGGACGGGGGGAACGCTCCTACGAGCAGTACTTC
CDR3: CAISEIGRGERSYEQYF

size: .
D: .
J: TRBJ1-2
V: TRBV30
DNA: TGTGCCTGGAGTCGACCTCCGGGGATCTATGGCTACACCTTC
CDR3: CAWSRPPGIYGYTF

size: once
D: .
J: TRBJ1-2
V: TRBV29-1
DNA: TGCAGCGTTGAATCCCCAGGCGGCTACACCTTC
CDR3: CSVESPGGYTF

size: once
D: TRBD1
J: TRBJ2-7
V: TRBV6-6
DNA: TGTGCCAGCAGACCTGGGACAGCCAAATCCTACGAGCAGTACTTC
CDR3: CASRPGTAKSYEQYF

size: .
D: .
J: TRBJ2-7
V: TRBV5-4
DNA: TGTGCCAGCAGCTTCATGTTGGGGGATGCCTACGAGCAGTACTTC
CDR3: CASSFMLGDAYEQYF

size: .
D: .
J: TRBJ2-7
V: TRBV21-1
DNA: TGTGCCAGCAGCAAAGCGGTAATTACCTACGAGCAGTACTTC
CDR3: CASSKAVITYEQYF

size: .
D: .
J: TRBJ1-4
V: TRBV4-1
DNA: TGCGCCAGCAGCCAAGAGCCAGCTAGTAATGAAAAACTGTTTTTT
CDR3: CASSQEPASNEKLFF

size: few
D: .
J: TRBJ2-2
V: TRBV6-5
DNA: TGTGCCAGCAGAAACACCGGGGAGCTGTTTTTT
CDR3: CASRNTGELFF

size: .
D: TRBD1
J: TRBJ1-1
V: TRBV2
DNA: TGTGCCAGCAGAAGACAGGGGGCATTGAACACTGAAGCTTTCTTT
CDR3: CASRRQGALNTEAFF

size: .
D: .
J: TRBJ1-4
V: TRBV9
DNA: TGTGCCAGCACCCCCGATGGGGGCCTCGGGAGTGAAAAACTGTTTTTT
CDR3: CASTPDGGLGSEKLFF

size: .
D: .
J: TRBJ2-7
V: TRBV10-3
DNA: TGTGCCGCCGAGCGGGACAGAACCTCCTACGAGCAGTACTTC
CDR3: CAAERDRTSYEQYF

size: few
D: TRBD2
J: TRBJ2-1
V: TRBV28
DNA: TGTGCCAGCATCGGCGGGGGGGCTCGAAATGAGCAGTTCTTC
CDR3: CASIGGGARNEQFF

size: .
D: TRBD2
J: TRBJ2-7
V: TRBV27
DNA: TGTGCCAGCAGACAAGGACTAGCGGGAGGGTACGAGCAGTACTTC
CDR3: CASRQGLAGGYEQYF

size: .
D: TRBD1
J: TRBJ2-5
V: TRBV11-2
DNA: TGTGCCAGCAGCTTGGCCAGGACAGGGAGAGAGACCCAGTACTTC
CDR3: CASSLARTGRETQYF

size: .
D: .
J: TRBJ2-3
V: TRBV29-1
DNA: TGCAGCGTCGTCGAGGGGCAGCGGGCAGATACGCAGTATTTT
CDR3: CSVVEGQRADTQYF

size: .
D: TRBD2
J: TRBJ2-1
V: TRBV28
DNA: TGTGCCAGCAGGTGGGGACTAGCGGGGGAAGGAACTGAGCAGTTCTTC
CDR3: CASRWGLAGEGTEQFF

size: few
D: .
J: TRBJ2-1
V: TRBV10-3
DNA: TGTGCCATCAGTGAGAGGGCCCAGAACGTAAATGAGCAGTTCTTC
CDR3: CAISERAQNVNEQFF

size: .
D: .
J: TRBJ2-3
V: TRBV30
DNA: TGTGCCTGGACCCAGAGGAGGGCAGATACGCAGTATTTT
CDR3: CAWTQRRADTQYF

size: .
D: TRBD1
J: TRBJ1-2
V: TRBV7-9
DNA: TGTGCCAGCAGCGGACCGGGACAGGGTCTTGGCTACACCTTC
CDR3: CASSGPGQGLGYTF

size: .
D: TRBD1
J: TRBJ2-1
V: TRBV5-4
DNA: TGTGCCAGCAGCGCCCGGGACAGGGGGCATGGTGAGCAGTTCTTC
CDR3: CASSARDRGHGEQFF

size: .
D: TRBD1
J: TRBJ2-7
V: TRBV6-1
DNA: TGTGCCAGCAGGGCAGGGGGAACGAGCTACGAGCAGTACTTC
CDR3: CASRAGGTSYEQYF

size: .
D: .
J: TRBJ2-2
V: TRBV14
DNA: TGTGCCAGCAGCCTCGGGACGTATGGGACCGGGGAGCTGTTTTTT
CDR3: CASSLGTYGTGELFF

size: .
D: .
J: TRBJ1-1
V: TRBV7-9
DNA: TGTGCCAGCAGCCCCCTCACTGAAGCTTTCTTT
CDR3: CASSPLTEAFF

size: .
D: TRBD1
J: TRBJ2-7
V: TRBV6-5
DNA: TGTGCCAGCAGTTACTCGGGACAGGGGGCTAACGAGCAGTACTTC
CDR3: CASSYSGQGANEQYF

size: once
D: TRBD2
J: TRBJ2-1
V: TRBV30
DNA: TGTGCCTGGATTAGCGGGGGGGCCTCCTACAATGAGCAGTTCTTC
CDR3: CAWISGGASYNEQFF

size: few
D: .
J: TRBJ2-7
V: TRBV30
DNA: TGTGCCTGGAAGAACAGGGACTTCTACGAGCAGTACTTC
CDR3: CAWKNRDFYEQYF

size: .
D: TRBD2
J: TRBJ2-3
V: TRBV2
DNA: TGTGCCAGCAGTCTGTTGACTAGCGGAGATACGCAGTATTTT
CDR3: CASSLLTSGDTQYF

size: .
D: .
J: TRBJ2-5
V: TRBV6-1
DNA: TGTGCCAGCGGAACTCCAAACCAAGAGACCCAGTACTTC
CDR3: CASGTPNQETQYF

size: .
D: .
J: TRBJ2-5
V: TRBV5-1
DNA: TGCGCCAGCACCCCCCTTAACCTGGCGTCTGGGCTAGAGACCCAGTACTTC
CDR3: CASTPLNLASGLETQYF

size: .
D: .
J: TRBJ2-4
V: TRBV18
DNA: TGTGCCAGCTCACCACGGGACGGCTCCAAAAACATTCAGTACTTC
CDR3: CASSPRDGSKNIQYF

size: .
D: .
J: TRBJ2-1
V: TRBV5-5
DNA: TGTGCCAGCAGTTTGAAGACGGGGCTCAATTACAATGAGCAGTTCTTC
CDR3: CASSLKTGLNYNEQFF

size: .
D: TRBD1
J: TRBJ1-4
V: TRBV5-4
DNA: TGTGCCAGCAGCCCCGGGACAGGGACTAATGAAAAACTGTTTTTT
CDR3: CASSPGTGTNEKLFF

size: .
D: .
J: TRBJ1-1
V: TRBV4-1
DNA: TGCGCCAGCAGCCACCGCAGGGAGAACACTGAAGCTTTCTTT
CDR3: CASSHRRENTEAFF

size: .
D: TRBD1
J: TRBJ1-6
V: TRBV2
DNA: TGTGCCAGCAGCCTCGGGACAGGGAGCTCCTATAATTCACCCCTCCACTTT
CDR3: CASSLGTGSSYNSPLHF

size: .
D: .
J: TRBJ2-5
V: TRBV16
DNA: TGTGCCAGCAGCCAATCCTCAGGAGGAGAGACCCAGTACTTC
CDR3: CASSQSSGGETQYF

size: few
D: .
J: TRBJ1-2
V: TRBV18
DNA: TGTGCCAGCTCACCGGACGAGGAGTATGGCTACACCTTC
CDR3: CASSPDEEYGYTF

size: .
D: .
J: TRBJ1-1
V: TRBV28
DNA: TGTGCCAGCAGCCCCCCGGGGTACACTGAAGCTTTCTTT
CDR3: CASSPPGYTEAFF

size: few
D: TRBD2
J: TRBJ2-7
V: TRBV5-8
DNA: TGTGCCAGCAGCTTGACAGCGGGAGGTGCCTACGAGCAGTACTTC
CDR3: CASSLTAGGAYEQYF

size: .
D: TRBD2
J: TRBJ2-7
V: TRBV28
DNA: TGTGCCAGCAGTGAGACTAGCGGGAGATCCTACGAGCAGTACTTC
CDR3: CASSETSGRSYEQYF

size: .
D: TRBD2
J: TRBJ2-5
V: TRBV7-9
DNA: TGTGCCAGCAGCCCCAGGATAGCGGGACACCAAGAGACCCAGTACTTC
CDR3: CASSPRIAGHQETQYF